The 17 T cell receptor beta chains below all came from one sample that was sequenced in a study of T cells in tuberculosis. Sequencing was performed with immunoSEQ multiplex PCR; in TCRdb, only in-frame clones are kept and a portion is missing. The data contain tens of thousands of clones, more than 85% of them singletons. The material sequenced was PBMCs. The receptors shown here come from a donor aged 10-29 years with latent tuberculosis or without tuberculosis infection.

The chain links TRBV4-1 to TRBJ2-3, with D possibly being TRBD1 (5 bases). Looked up from germline, CDR1 is MGHRA and CDR2 is YSYEKL. Trimming left V 1 base short and J 5 bases short, with 13 bases between. The length of the CDR3 is 15 residues. The CDR3 DNA sequence: TGCGCCAGCAGCCAAGGGGGCAGGGCGGAAGATACGCAGTATTTT. Translation: CASSQGGRAEDTQYF.

The chain links TRBV19 to TRBJ1-5; 9 nucleotides agree with TRBD1. This CDR3 has 16 residues. V shed 4 bases and J 9 bases; nucleotides not matched to a gene: 13. CDR1 is LNHDA and CDR2 is SQIVND in the germline V gene (reference sequence). In DNA form, the CDR3 reads TGTGCCAGTAGTACATACACAGGGGGCTCCTTACGGCCCCAGCATTTT. Its protein product is CASSTYTGGSLRPQHF.

This rearrangement joins TRBV5-6 to TRBJ1-5; no firm D call. The length of the CDR3 is 14 residues. Germline CDR1 reads SGHDT; CDR2 reads YYEEEE. V shed 0 bases and J shed 3 bases, with 7 bases lying between them. This CDR3 reads CASSLGLSNQPQHF. For the CDR3, the DNA is TGTGCCAGCAGCTTGGGACTGTCCAATCAGCCCCAGCATTTT.

This clone occurred once. The V call is TRBV30, the J call TRBJ2-1; 10 bases line up with TRBD2. V lost 1 base, J lost 4 bases, and 7 bases stayed unmatched. The CDR3 runs 16 residues. Germline-derived CDR1 and CDR2 are GTSNPN and SVGIG (reference sequence). The CDR3 protein is CAWSASSGGQYNEQFF. The CDR3 DNA reads TGTGCCTGGAGTGCTTCTAGCGGGGGCCAATACAATGAGCAGTTCTTC.

This chain uses TRBV6-5 with TRBJ1-4, with 10 bases matching TRBD1. The CDR3 sequence is 15 residues long. Germline CDR1 MNHEY, CDR2 SVGAGI. The ends lost 0 bases at V and 7 bases at J; junction bases unmatched: 2. The CDR3 protein is CASSYSGTGVEKLFF. CDR3 DNA sequence: TGTGCCAGCAGTTACTCGGGGACAGGGGTTGAAAAACTGTTTTTT.

The chain has TRBV27 and TRBJ2-7; 7 bases align to TRBD2. Germline-derived CDR1 and CDR2 are MNHEY and SMNVEV (reference sequence). The V gene end was trimmed by 6 bases and the J gene end by 7 bases; junction bases not matched to a gene: 6. This CDR3 region has 12 residues. Here the CDR3 DNA reads TGTGCCAGCAGCACCGTCGGGGGGGAGCAGTACTTC. Translating gives CASSTVGGEQYF.

The rearrangement uses TRBV6-1 and TRBJ1-2; D may be TRBD1 (5 bases). Trimming stripped 3 bases from V and 3 bases from J, with 8 bases between. The germline V gene has CDR1 MNHNS and CDR2 SASEGT. The CDR3 covers 13 residues. The DNA for the CDR3 is TGTGCCAGCAGTGAGGGGGGTTACTATGGCTACACCTTC. Encoded protein: CASSEGGYYGYTF.

The chain joins TRBV5-6 to TRBJ1-1; weak D call: TRBD1 (5 bases). CDR3 length: 13 residues. Trimming took off 2 bases at V and 5 bases at J, with 10 bases between the two ends. In germline, CDR1 is SGHDT, CDR2 YYEEEE. The CDR3 here is CASSFQGGTEAFF. DNA of the CDR3: TGTGCCAGCAGCTTTCAGGGTGGGACTGAAGCTTTCTTT. Combining the CDR3 with reference TRBV5-6 and TRBJ1-1 gives the whole variable domain DAGVTQSPTHLIKTRGQQVTLRCSPKSGHDTVSWYQQALGQGPQFIFQYYEEEERQRGNFPDRFSGHQFPNYSSELNVNALLLGDSALYLCASSFQGGTEAFFGQGTRLTVV.

The chain links TRBV6-5 to TRBJ2-2; the D is unclear. Trimming took 5 bases from V and 12 from J, leaving 10 bases between them. Per germline, CDR1 MNHEY and CDR2 SVGAGI. The CDR3 has 11 amino acids. As DNA, the CDR3 is TGTGCCAGCAGTCGACATGACAAGCTGTTTTTT. It codes for CASSRHDKLFF.

The chain links TRBV28 to TRBJ2-7; no definite D call. The V gene's germline CDR1 is MDHEN and CDR2 SYDVKM. Trimming removed 6 bases from V and 2 bases from J, with 8 bases in between. This CDR3 has 12 amino acids. CDR3 sequence reads: CASSLSPYEQYF. The CDR3 bases are TGTGCCAGCAGCCTCTCCCCCTACGAGCAGTACTTC.

V usage is TRBV5-8 and J usage is TRBJ2-7; 7 nucleotides match TRBD1. The V gene's germline CDR1 is SGHTS and CDR2 YDEGEE. The CDR3 is 17 amino acids. V shed 4 bases, J shed 2 bases, and the junction held 15 bases outside the gene matches. In nucleotides, the CDR3 is TGTGCCAGCAGCATTCGACCTCAGGGGGTGAAGGCCTACGAGCAGTACTTC. Its translation is CASSIRPQGVKAYEQYF.

The chain links TRBV6-4 to TRBJ2-3, with TRBD1 as a possible D gene (6 bases). V lost 2 bases, J lost 2 bases, and 11 bases lay in between. The CDR3 runs to 15 residues. From germline, CDR1 is MRHNA and CDR2 SNTAGT. CDR3 coding DNA: TGTGCCAGCAGTGACGGGACACAACCCACAGATACGCAGTATTTT. As protein: CASSDGTQPTDTQYF.

This sequence joins TRBV2 and TRBJ1-4, with 12 bases identical to TRBD1. This CDR3 has 17 amino acids. The germline gives CDR1 SNHLY, CDR2 FYNNEI. Germline trimming cut 7 bases from V and 7 bases from J; bases unmatched to any gene: 13. The CDR3 DNA sequence: TGTGCCAGCAAGCCGGGACAGGGGGCGGGCGGAGGTGAAAAACTGTTTTTT. This codes for CASKPGQGAGGGEKLFF.

This CDR3 reads CASSLSGVHNEQFF. CDR3 in DNA: TGTGCCAGCAGCTTGAGCGGGGTGCACAATGAGCAGTTCTTC. This rearrangement joins TRBV5-4 to TRBJ2-1; 7 bases map to TRBD2. Trimming at V came to 1 base and at J to 5 bases, leaving 3 bases not matched to a gene. The CDR3 consists of 14 residues. Germline lookup yields CDR1 SGHNT and CDR2 YYREEE (reference sequence).

DNA for the CDR3: TGTGCCAGCAGCCAAGATCATTGGGGGCCGGGAGGCTACACCTTC. This codes for CASSQDHWGPGGYTF. The chain couples TRBV14 to TRBJ1-2, with D tentatively TRBD1 (6 bases). V was trimmed by 0 bases and J by 8 bases, leaving 16 bases between them. The CDR3 loop spans 15 amino acids. Germline V gene lookup returns CDR1 SGHDN and CDR2 FVKESK.

The V call is TRBV5-1, the J call TRBJ2-7; unclear D gene. The CDR3 totals 14 residues. Germline V gene lookup returns CDR1 SGHRS and CDR2 YFSETQ. V lost 3 bases to trimming and J lost 3 bases, with 13 bases between them. The CDR3 DNA is TGCGCCAGCAGCTCCGACTCCCTTTACTACGAGCAGTACTTC. It is translated as CASSSDSLYYEQYF.

This rearrangement joins TRBV6-1 to TRBJ1-5; D is possibly TRBD1 (6 bases). Germline V gene sequence: CDR1 MNHNS, CDR2 SASEGT. The CDR3 extends over 13 amino acids. V lost 4 bases and J 6 bases, leaving 10 bases between the germline ends. DNA for the CDR3: TGTGCCAGCAGTGTTCAGGGGTCTCAGCCCCAGCATTTT. Residues: CASSVQGSQPQHF.